This T cell receptor (beta chain) was retrieved from a study of shared clonotypes between healthy human individuals. Study results and caveats: Across subsets, estimated richness was generally greater for naive than for memory populations.

Each cell subset's genomic DNA was divided evenly among several immunoSEQ plates. In the authors' workflow: Filtering was not the same, since immunoSEQ gave junction-only sequences without quality scores. The assay was immunoSEQ multiplex PCR, and TCRdb's table has in-frame clones only and misses some. V and J calls and clone size are copied from that table; D and trimming were computed from the DNA. The data contain more than 2 million clones, roughly 95% of them seen just once; the ten biggest clones take up around 0.13%. Donation came from healthy HIV-negative adults that had no recent acute infections or vaccinations. Comment on this clone: As yet, its antigen is unknown.

The V gene end was trimmed by 1 base and the J gene end by 9 bases; junction bases not matched to a gene: 5. The CDR3 is 13 residues long. Per germline, CDR1 LGHNT and CDR2 FRNRAP. This sequence originates from a young man in good health. Sequencing used naive CD4+ T cells sorted from blood. Subset of the sample: CD45RA+ positively selected. J is TRBJ2-7 and V is TRBV12-5, with 8 bases fitting TRBD2. The CDR3 sequence: CASGLEVAGPQYF. CDR3 nucleotides: TGTGCTAGTGGTTTGGAGGTAGCGGGACCGCAGTACTTC.